The 5 T cell receptor beta chains presented below share a single source sample, sequenced in a study of cytomegalovirus exposure and HLA in healthy donors. 13 Jbeta primers and 60 Vbeta primers were used for the PCR. Method: immunoSEQ multiplex PCR; TCRdb's copy keeps in-frame clones and lacks some. This sample yields under 150,000 clones, of which about 63% are seen a single time; over 1.5% belongs to the top ten. The sequenced material came from PBMCs. All receptors come from a man aged 30-40 years in good health and CMV-seropositive.

This chain joins TRBV11-1 and TRBJ2-7; 12 bases match TRBD2. V lost 5 bases, J lost 4 bases, and 6 bases stayed unmatched. The CDR3 runs 15 residues. Germline assignment: CDR1 SGHAT and CDR2 FQDESV (reference sequence). CDR3 sequence reads: CASSASGTSGYEQYF. The CDR3 nucleotides read TGTGCCAGCAGCGCGTCCGGGACTAGCGGGTACGAGCAGTACTTC. Using reference TRBV11-1 and TRBJ2-7 for the parts outside the CDR3, the full variable domain is EAEVAQSPRYKITEKSQAVAFWCDPISGHATLYWYRQILGQGPELLVQFQDESVVDDSQLPKDRFSAERLKGVDSTLKIQPAELGDSAMYLCASSASGTSGYEQYFGPGTRLTVT.

The V call is TRBV5-1, the J call TRBJ2-1; D unclear. This CDR3 has 12 amino acids. CDR1 SGHRS and CDR2 YFSETQ come from the germline V gene. V was clipped by 3 bases and J by 10 bases, with 11 bases between them. The CDR3 DNA is TGCGCCAGCAGCTCTTGGGCCCTAGAGCAGTTCTTC. Residues: CASSSWALEQFF.

The chain employs TRBV2 and TRBJ1-2; D may be TRBD1 (6 bases). From germline, CDR1 is SNHLY and CDR2 FYNNEI. Trimming pared 3 bases from V and 7 bases from J, leaving 12 bases between. This CDR3 has 13 amino acids. The CDR3 nucleotides are TGTGCCAGCAGTGAGGGGGCTGGGTTTGGCTACACCTTC. It encodes CASSEGAGFGYTF.

This clone has more than one count but fewer than ten. The J gene is TRBJ2-5, the V gene TRBV9; 13 nucleotides align to TRBD2. CDR3 length equals 19 residues. Germline assignment: CDR1 SGDLS and CDR2 YYNGEE. The junction had 9 bases not matched to a gene; V was cut back by 1 base and J by 0 bases. The CDR3 nucleotides are TGTGCCAGCAGCGTAACCCCGGGACTAGCGGGACCTGACCAAGAGACCCAGTACTTC. Translating gives CASSVTPGLAGPDQETQYF. The complete variable domain, with remaining parts taken from reference TRBV9 and TRBJ2-5, reads DSGVTQTPKHLITATGQRVTLRCSPRSGDLSVYWYQQSLDQGLQFLIQYYNGEERAKGNILERFSAQQFPDLHSELNLSSLELGDSALYFCASSVTPGLAGPDQETQYFGPGTRLLVL.

V is TRBV11-1 and J is TRBJ2-7; D not resolved. Deletions cut 0 bases from V and 3 bases from J, with 6 bases between. Germline assignment: CDR1 SGHAT and CDR2 FQDESV (reference sequence). The CDR3 runs to 13 residues. For the CDR3, the DNA is TGTGCCAGCAGCTTAGCCCCTAACTACGAGCAGTACTTC. Protein: CASSLAPNYEQYF.